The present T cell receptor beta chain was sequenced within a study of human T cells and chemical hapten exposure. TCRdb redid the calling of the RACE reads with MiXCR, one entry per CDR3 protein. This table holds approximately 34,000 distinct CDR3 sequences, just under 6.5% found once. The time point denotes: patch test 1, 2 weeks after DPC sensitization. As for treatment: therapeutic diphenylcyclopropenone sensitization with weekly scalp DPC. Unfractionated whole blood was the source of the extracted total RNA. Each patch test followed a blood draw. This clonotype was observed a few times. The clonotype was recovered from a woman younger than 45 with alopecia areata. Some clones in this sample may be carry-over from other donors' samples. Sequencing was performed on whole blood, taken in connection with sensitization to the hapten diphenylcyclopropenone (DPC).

The DNA of the CDR3 is TGTGCCAGCAGTTTCACGGGGGGGCCCTACGAGCAGTACTTC. Amino acid sequence: CASSFTGGPYEQYF. The chain carries TRBV27 and TRBJ2-7, with 8 bases identical to TRBD2. The CDR3 extends over 14 amino acids. The germline CDR1 and CDR2 sequences are MNHEY and SMNVEV (reference sequence). The trim removed 3 bases at V and 2 bases at J, leaving 3 bases unmatched.